A selection of T cell receptor beta chains follows, all from one sample in a study of CD8+ T cells in alopecia areata. The table came from immunoSEQ multiplex PCR; TCRdb's copy has only in-frame clones and leaves some out. The sample lists some 130,000 clones, roughly 62% seen once, with about 6% in the top ten. The specimen comprised CD4+ T cells sorted from blood, sampled at week 0. Receptors originate from a human donor with alopecia areata. Both conserved end residues are trimmed from each CDR3. The order of the fields is clone size, V gene, CDR3 protein. Clone size is stated in some rows and not others, as once, few, many or a class when expanded.

-	TRBV19	ASSILMNTEAF
few	TRBV7-9	ASSPGQLNEKLF
-	TRBV7-8	ASSSDRVATEAF
few	TRBV29-1	SVSTGKRNQPQH
few	TRBV29-1	SVGPTDYGYT
-	TRBV18	ASSPDSYEQY
few	TRBV29-1	SALGQGETQY
once	TRBV5-1	ASSLDRGSRGEQF
-	TRBV30	AWAGQGTQPQH
once	TRBV11-2	ASSLVGGTYEQY
few	TRBV7-2	ASSLLGTGAIPT
-	TRBV27	ASRLLGAQLHEQF
-	TRBV4-1	ASSQTRSTDTQY
-	TRBV6-6	ASSGGRYEQY
few	TRBV5-6	ASTPTGEAGANVLT
-	TRBV7-9	ASSFEGVDTQY
-	TRBV13	ASSLIKGAGLETQY
few	TRBV20-1	SATIADTQY